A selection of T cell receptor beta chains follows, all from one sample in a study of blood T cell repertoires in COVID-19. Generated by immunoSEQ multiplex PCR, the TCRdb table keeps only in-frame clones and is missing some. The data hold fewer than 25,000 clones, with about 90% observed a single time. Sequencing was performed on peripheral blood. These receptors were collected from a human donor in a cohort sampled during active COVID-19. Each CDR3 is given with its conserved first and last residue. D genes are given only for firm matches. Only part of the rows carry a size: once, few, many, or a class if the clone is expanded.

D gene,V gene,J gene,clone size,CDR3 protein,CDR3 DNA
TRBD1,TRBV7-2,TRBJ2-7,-,CASSLARDSPEQYF,TGTGCCAGCAGCTTAGCAAGGGACAGCCCCGAGCAGTACTTC
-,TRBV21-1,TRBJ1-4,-,CASSPRTAYNEKLFF,TGTGCCAGCAGCCCCCGGACAGCTTACAATGAAAAACTGTTTTTT
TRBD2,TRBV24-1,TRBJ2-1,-,CATSEGGSSYNEQFF,TGTGCCACCAGTGAGGGCGGGAGTTCCTACAATGAGCAGTTCTTC
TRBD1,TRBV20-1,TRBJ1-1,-,CSASTGDDGVFF,TGCAGTGCTAGTACAGGGGACGACGGGGTTTTCTTT
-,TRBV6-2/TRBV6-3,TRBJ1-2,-,CASSQNRISNYGYTF,TGTGCCAGCAGTCAAAACAGGATATCTAACTATGGCTACACCTTC
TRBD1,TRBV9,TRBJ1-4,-,CASSADRGDQKLFF,TGTGCCAGCAGCGCGGACAGGGGCGATCAAAAACTGTTTTTT
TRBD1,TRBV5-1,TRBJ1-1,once,CASSFLLTRDRGTEAFF,TGCGCCAGCAGCTTCTTATTAACCCGGGACAGGGGCACTGAAGCTTTCTTT
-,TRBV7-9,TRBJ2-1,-,CASSFGVAAYNEQFF,TGTGCCAGCAGCTTCGGCGTCGCGGCCTACAATGAGCAGTTCTTC
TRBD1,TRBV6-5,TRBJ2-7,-,CASRWTGSSYEQYF,TGTGCCAGCAGATGGACAGGGAGCTCCTACGAGCAGTACTTC
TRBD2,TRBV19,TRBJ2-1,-,CASSISVGTSGGNEQFF,TGTGCCAGTAGTATTTCAGTAGGGACTAGCGGGGGAAATGAGCAGTTCTTC